This entry lists 20 T cell receptor beta chains sequenced from one sample in a study of shared clonotypes between healthy human individuals. Only in-frame clones appear in the TCRdb table, and some are missing; sequencing was by immunoSEQ multiplex PCR. The sample lists 2 million to 2.5 million clones, 85% to 95% occurring once. Source material: naive CD4+ T cells from PBMCs. Indicated subset: CD45RA+ positively selected. The receptors come from a man aged 18 to 35 in good health. Some clones in this sample may be carry-over from other donors' samples.

A single count supports this clone. The identical CDR3 is also encoded by other nucleotide sequences in the sample. The chain has TRBV2 and TRBJ2-3; a possible D gene is TRBD2 (6 bases). V was cut by 4 bases and J by 5 bases, with 10 bases left in between. The CDR3 runs 13 residues. CDR1 is SNHLY, CDR2 FYNNEI, per germline. The CDR3 protein is CASSGGAGDTQYF. CDR3 bases: TGTGCCAGCAGTGGCGGGGCGGGAGATACGCAGTATTTT.

A note on this clone: Other DNA sequences in the sample encode the same CDR3. The gene calls are TRBV5-1 and TRBJ2-1; D ambiguous. The germline gives CDR1 SGHRS, CDR2 YFSETQ. The V end lost 2 bases, the J end lost 3 bases, and 0 bases lay between the germline ends. CDR3 size: 11 residues. The CDR3: CASSFYNEQFF. The CDR3 DNA follows: TGCGCCAGCAGCTTCTACAATGAGCAGTTCTTC.

This chain connects TRBV6-4 to TRBJ1-2; D is possibly TRBD1 (5 bases). V lost 9 bases, J lost 9 bases, and 20 bases lay in between. The CDR3 totals 13 residues. Per germline, CDR1 MRHNA and CDR2 SNTAGT. CDR3 loop: CASIPGTGPCYTF. The CDR3 DNA sequence: TGTGCCAGTATACCGGGGACGGGTCCTTGCTACACCTTC.

V is TRBV28 and J is TRBJ2-7; no reliable D call. Germline CDR1 reads MDHEN; CDR2 reads SYDVKM. V was cut by 5 bases and J by 2 bases, with 7 bases left in between. CDR3 length: 12 residues. This chain's CDR3 is CASSKSAYEQYF. The CDR3 nucleotides read TGTGCCAGCAGTAAAAGCGCCTACGAGCAGTACTTC. The full variable domain, rest sourced from reference TRBV28 and TRBJ2-7, is DVKVTQSSRYLVKRTGEKVFLECVQDMDHENMFWYRQDPGLGLRLIYFSYDVKMKEKGDIPEGYSVSREKKERFSLILESASTNQTSMYLCASSKSAYEQYFGPGTRLTVT.

CDR3 in amino acids: CAWSRTGGWTEAFF. DNA for the CDR3: TGTGCCTGGAGCCGGACAGGGGGCTGGACTGAAGCTTTCTTT. The chain uses TRBV30 and TRBJ1-1; 11 nucleotides agree with TRBD1. Germline V CDR1 and CDR2: GTSNPN, SVGIG (reference sequence). The CDR3 has 14 amino acids. J was trimmed by 5 bases and V by 3 bases; bases with no gene match: 5.

The rearrangement uses TRBV9 and TRBJ2-2; 7 nucleotides match TRBD2. Germline V CDR1 and CDR2: SGDLS, YYNGEE. The CDR3 is made up of 17 amino acids. V gave up 3 bases and J gave up 7 bases; unmatched junction bases: 15. Here the CDR3 reads CASSERDRSPGYGELFF. CDR3 nucleotide sequence: TGTGCCAGCAGCGAGCGGGACCGATCACCGGGGTACGGGGAGCTGTTTTTT.

This chain links TRBV9 with TRBJ2-3, with TRBD2 matching over 12 bases. Losses at the gene ends were 4 bases for V and 4 bases for J; bases not matched to a gene: 7. The germline V gene encodes CDR1 SGDLS and CDR2 YYNGEE. This CDR3 has 16 residues. In nucleotides, the CDR3 is TGTGCCAGCAGCCAACGGACTAGCGGGATCCCAGATACGCAGTATTTT. This gives the protein CASSQRTSGIPDTQYF. The full variable domain, completed using reference TRBV9 and TRBJ2-3, is DSGVTQTPKHLITATGQRVTLRCSPRSGDLSVYWYQQSLDQGLQFLIQYYNGEERAKGNILERFSAQQFPDLHSELNLSSLELGDSALYFCASSQRTSGIPDTQYFGPGTRLTVL.

This clone was seen a single time. The chain carries TRBV28 and TRBJ1-2, with no clear D. Between the trimmed V and J ends, which lost 2 bases and 4 bases, there was a span of 11 bases. The germline V gene encodes CDR1 MDHEN and CDR2 SYDVKM. The CDR3 covers 14 residues. CDR3: CASSLDGRSYGYTF. Written as DNA, the CDR3 is TGTGCCAGCAGTTTAGATGGCAGGTCCTATGGCTACACCTTC.

This chain connects TRBV5-1 to TRBJ2-2; D remains unclear. Deletions cut 1 base from V and 4 bases from J, with 5 bases between. Germline V gene data show CDR1 as SGHRS and CDR2 as YFSETQ. This CDR3 has 13 amino acids. CDR3 bases: TGCGCCAGCAGCTTGTTTGGCACCGGGGAGCTGTTTTTT. Translation gives CASSLFGTGELFF.

The rearrangement joins TRBV7-2 to TRBJ2-5; D gene unclear. Between the trimmed V and J ends, which lost 1 base and 5 bases, there was a span of 14 bases. CDR3 length: 15 residues. Germline CDR1 SGHTA, CDR2 FQGNSA. The CDR3: CASSLGINLMETQYF. The DNA of the CDR3 is TGTGCCAGCAGCTTAGGGATCAACCTAATGGAGACCCAGTACTTC. Full variable domain (outside the CDR3, taken from reference TRBV7-2 and TRBJ2-5): GAGVSQSPSNKVTEKGKDVELRCDPISGHTALYWYRQSLGQGLEFLIYFQGNSAPDKSGLPSDRFSAERTGGSVSTLTIQRTQQEDSAVYLCASSLGINLMETQYFGPGTRLLVL.

The chain combines TRBV5-1 with TRBJ2-3; 7 nucleotides agree with TRBD2. Germline-derived CDR1 and CDR2 are SGHRS and YFSETQ. J was trimmed by 4 bases and V by 2 bases; bases with no gene match: 7. The CDR3 covers 15 residues. As DNA, the CDR3 is TGCGCCAGCAGCTTCGGGGGGAGGATCGCAGATACGCAGTATTTT. This codes for CASSFGGRIADTQYF.

The V call is TRBV28, the J call TRBJ2-6; weak D call: TRBD1 (6 bases). From germline, CDR1 is MDHEN and CDR2 SYDVKM. The CDR3 is 18 residues long. V was cut by 2 bases and J by 2 bases, with 16 bases left in between. CDR3 DNA sequence: TGTGCCAGCAGTTTAAGTCTGTATGGGGGCCCTGGGGCCAACGTCCTGACTTTC. This codes for CASSLSLYGGPGANVLTF.

The chain is built from TRBV9 and TRBJ1-1; no firm D call. V was trimmed by 0 bases and J by 7 bases, leaving 7 bases between them. Germline V gives CDR1 SGDLS, CDR2 YYNGEE. This CDR3 comprises 12 residues. CDR3 region: CASSVAPGEAFF. The CDR3 region has the DNA TGTGCCAGCAGCGTAGCGCCGGGTGAAGCTTTCTTT.

Comment on this clone: At the DNA level, this CDR3 is encoded by other sequences in the same sample as well. The chain links TRBV5-1 to TRBJ2-5; 9 bases fit TRBD1. Per the germline V gene, CDR1 is SGHRS and CDR2 is YFSETQ. This CDR3 spans 15 amino acids. V shed 0 bases, J shed 2 bases, and the junction held 2 bases outside the gene matches. The CDR3 loop is CASSLVGQGQETQYF. The CDR3 DNA follows: TGCGCCAGCAGCTTGGTTGGACAGGGGCAAGAGACCCAGTACTTC.

V and J are TRBV2 and TRBJ1-3; D not certain. The ends were cut back, 7 bases at V and 4 bases at J, with 8 bases in the middle. The CDR3 length is 12 residues. Germline assignment: CDR1 SNHLY and CDR2 FYNNEI. The chain's CDR3 is CASTISGNTIYF. The CDR3 nucleotides are TGTGCCAGCACGATCTCAGGAAACACCATATATTTT. Combining the CDR3 with reference TRBV2 and TRBJ1-3 gives the whole variable domain EPEVTQTPSHQVTQMGQEVILRCVPISNHLYFYWYRQILGQKVEFLVSFYNNEISEKSEIFDDQFSVERPDGSNFTLKIRSTKLEDSAMYFCASTISGNTIYFGEGSWLTVV.

This clone was seen only a few times. This chain uses TRBV9 with TRBJ1-1; a possible D gene is TRBD1 (5 bases). Trimming pared 4 bases from V and 6 bases from J, leaving 7 bases between. Germline V gene data show CDR1 as SGDLS and CDR2 as YYNGEE. CDR3 length: 11 amino acids. This CDR3 is CASSPGAEAFF. The CDR3 coding sequence is TGTGCCAGCAGCCCGGGGGCTGAAGCTTTCTTT.

The V call is TRBV6-5, the J call TRBJ2-1; D may be TRBD1 (7 bases). The germline gives CDR1 MNHEY, CDR2 SVGAGI. The germline V and J ends were trimmed by 8 bases and 4 bases, with 15 bases remaining between them. The CDR3 length is 14 residues. CDR3 in amino acids: CASGVQGGYNEQFF. The CDR3 DNA follows: TGTGCCAGCGGGGTCCAGGGGGGATACAATGAGCAGTTCTTC.

This clone appeared once. Additional DNA sequences in this sample encode the identical CDR3. This chain links TRBV4-3 with TRBJ2-7; 14 bases are shared with TRBD2. The CDR3 spans 15 residues. J gave up 4 bases and V 3 bases, and 2 bases lay outside the gene matches. Germline V gene sequence: CDR1 LGHNA, CDR2 YSLEER. The CDR3 coding sequence is TGCGCCAGCAGCCACGGGACTAGCGGGAGTTACGAGCAGTACTTC. Translating it yields CASSHGTSGSYEQYF.

The chain recombines TRBV5-4 with TRBJ2-3, with D hard to call. This CDR3 is 15 amino acids long. Germline CDR1 and CDR2: SGHNT and YYREEE (reference sequence). Trimming cost V 1 base and J 1 base, with 10 bases left between them. DNA of the CDR3: TGTGCCAGCAGCTTGCTGGCTAGGGGCACAGATACGCAGTATTTT. Its protein product is CASSLLARGTDTQYF.

This chain links TRBV27 with TRBJ1-2; 10 bases align to TRBD1. Germline V lookup: CDR1 MNHEY, CDR2 SMNVEV (reference sequence). The CDR3 totals 16 residues. Germline trimming cut 5 bases from V and 0 bases from J; bases unmatched to any gene: 6. CDR3 loop: CASSVGQGGSNYGYTF. CDR3 DNA: TGTGCCAGCAGTGTCGGACAGGGGGGATCTAACTATGGCTACACCTTC.